Sequencing of this TCR beta chain was carried out in a study of CXCR3-negative and CXCR3-positive naive CD8 T cells. The study, taken as a whole, reports: Naive cells, whether CXCR3-negative or CXCR3-positive, had similar TRBV-TRBJ usage, while memory cells differed. Relative to memory CD8+ cells, whose diversity was much lower, both naive subsets had comparably high diversity. CXCR3-positive naive cells carried more hydrophobic TRB CDR3s than CXCR3-negative naive cells did.

The CDR3 extends over 16 amino acids. CDR1 and CDR2 (germline): LGHNA, YNFKEQ. Naive CD8+ T cells had a CD45RO-CCR7+CD27+CD95- phenotype. Carrying UMI labels, the TRB cDNA libraries were prepared through 5' RACE. TCRdb reprocessed the 5' RACE reads and reports one entry per CDR3 protein, with no DNA. The table lists over 70,000 distinct CDR3 sequences. Points on this clonotype: What it binds is not known.

The TCR originated in a human donor in good health. Some clones in this sample may be carry-over from other donors' samples. Sequencing was carried out using naive CXCR3+ CD8+ T cells from blood. Subset given: CD45RO-CCR7+CD27+CD95- naive CD8+ T cells expressing CXCR3 (TNR3+). The V gene is TRBV4-2, the J gene TRBJ2-2; absent DNA, TCRdb's TRBD1 call cannot be checked. The chain's CDR3 is CASSHRTGGDTGELFF.